What follows are 2 T cell receptor beta chains derived from one specimen sequenced in a study of T cell clones after liver transplantation (dated by TCRdb to 2018 to 2020). The intended sense of this specimen's time point label: pre-transplant. Library construction relied on the immunoSEQ multiplex PCR assay. As stored in TCRdb, this immuneACCESS dataset retains in-frame rearrangements with V and J assigned. A fraction of the clones does not appear; measured against another copy, unresolved V genes explain less than half of the discrepancy, and the remainder lacks a known reason. This sample lists roughly 74,000 clones; roughly 80% were detected once. The ten largest account for about 0.6% of the sample. The sequenced sample was CD4+ T cells from blood, obtained before liver transplant. The receptor set was obtained from a human donor who received a liver transplant.

V usage is TRBV19 and J usage is TRBJ2-2; 8 bases align to TRBD2. The trim removed 1 base at V and 4 bases at J, leaving 5 bases unmatched. CDR1 is LNHDA, CDR2 SQIVND, per germline (reference sequence). The CDR3 loop spans 16 amino acids. The CDR3 DNA sequence: TGTGCCAGTAGTATAGCGGGAGGGCCGGTCACCGGGGAGCTGTTTTTT. It codes for CASSIAGGPVTGELFF.

As to this clone: This sample includes further DNA sequences coding for the same CDR3. The chain combines TRBV30 with TRBJ2-5; unclear D gene. The CDR3 is 11 residues long. Trimming removed 4 bases at V and 4 bases at J, with 7 bases between. CDR1 is GTSNPN and CDR2 is SVGIG in the germline V gene (reference sequence). CDR3 sequence reads: CAWTLGETQYF. For the CDR3, the DNA is TGTGCCTGGACTTTAGGAGAGACCCAGTACTTC.